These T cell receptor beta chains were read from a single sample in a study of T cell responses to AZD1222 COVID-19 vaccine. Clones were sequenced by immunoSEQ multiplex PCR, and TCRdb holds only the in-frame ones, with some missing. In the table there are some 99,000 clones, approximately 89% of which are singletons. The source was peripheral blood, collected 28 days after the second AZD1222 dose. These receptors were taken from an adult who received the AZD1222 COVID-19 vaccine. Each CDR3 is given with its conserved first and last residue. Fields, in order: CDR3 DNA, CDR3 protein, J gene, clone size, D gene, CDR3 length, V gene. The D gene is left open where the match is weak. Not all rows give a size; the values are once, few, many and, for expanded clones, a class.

TGTGCCAGCAGTCGGCCGCCCATCACCCCCCCTCCCTACGAGCAGTACTTC	CASSRPPITPPPYEQYF	TRBJ2-7	-	-	17	TRBV6-4
TGTGCCAGCTCCCGTGGACAGGGGGCTATACATTCTGGAAACACCATATATTTT	CASSRGQGAIHSGNTIYF	TRBJ1-3	-	TRBD1	18	TRBV18
TGTGCCAGCAGCCCAGAGGGACAGGGCACCTCCGGGGACGGGGAGCTGTTTTTT	CASSPEGQGTSGDGELFF	TRBJ2-2	-	TRBD1	18	TRBV7-9
TGTGCCAGCAGCTTAGTGACAGGGACCCAAAACATTCAGTACTTC	CASSLVTGTQNIQYF	TRBJ2-4	-	TRBD1	15	TRBV7-2
TGTGCCAGCAGCAAAAGGTCGGACTATGGCTACACCTTC	CASSKRSDYGYTF	TRBJ1-2	-	-	13	TRBV27
TGTGCCATCAGTGAGCTGGCGGGGGGGTACAATGAGCAGTTCTTC	CAISELAGGYNEQFF	TRBJ2-1	-	TRBD2	15	TRBV10-3
TGTGCCAGCAGTGAGGGGTGGGCCTCTCAAGAGACCCAGTACTTC	CASSEGWASQETQYF	TRBJ2-5	-	-	15	TRBV6-2/TRBV6-3
TGTGCCAGCGCCAAAACCACATTTACGAACACTGAAGCTTTCTTT	CASAKTTFTNTEAFF	TRBJ1-1	-	-	15	TRBV18
TGCGCCAGCAGCCAAGAGGCGAGCGGGGTACAGGGAACTAATGAAAAACTGTTTTTT	CASSQEASGVQGTNEKLFF	TRBJ1-4	once	-	19	TRBV4-3
TGTGCCAGTTACCGACAGTTAAGCTCCTACAATGAGCAGTTCTTC	CASYRQLSSYNEQFF	TRBJ2-1	-	-	15	TRBV7-2
TGCAGTGCTAGTAGGCCCGGGACAGGCCATGGCTACACCTTC	CSASRPGTGHGYTF	TRBJ1-2	-	TRBD1	14	TRBV20-1
TGTGCCAGCAGTCTACGGACTACTGGGGCCAACGTCCTGACTTTC	CASSLRTTGANVLTF	TRBJ2-6	-	-	15	TRBV27
TGTGCCAGCAGCCCCGGGACAGGGCCGAACACTGAAGCTTTCTTT	CASSPGTGPNTEAFF	TRBJ1-1	-	TRBD1	15	TRBV7-8
TGTGCCAGCAGCCTAAGGGACCAGCCCCAGCATTTT	CASSLRDQPQHF	TRBJ1-5	-	-	12	TRBV5-8
TGTGCCAGTAGTATACCGGGGACAGGGGACTCCTACGAGCAGTACTTC	CASSIPGTGDSYEQYF	TRBJ2-7	-	TRBD1	16	TRBV19
TGTGCCAGCAGCTTGACAGGGGGCAGTGTGAACACTGAAGCTTTCTTT	CASSLTGGSVNTEAFF	TRBJ1-1	once	TRBD1	16	TRBV7-8
TGTGCCAGCAGCCTAGCGGGAGTCGGGGAGACCCAGTACTTC	CASSLAGVGETQYF	TRBJ2-5	-	TRBD2	14	TRBV28
TGTGCCACCAGCAGAGGGGGGTCCCAGTACTTC	CATSRGGSQYF	TRBJ2-5	-	-	11	TRBV15
TGTGCCAGCAGTTTTCGGACAGGACTCTCCTACGAGCAGTACTTC	CASSFRTGLSYEQYF	TRBJ2-7	-	TRBD1	15	TRBV27
TGTGCCAGCAGGAAGAGCGGGGAAGAGACCCAGTACTTC	CASRKSGEETQYF	TRBJ2-5	-	-	13	TRBV21-1
TGTGCCAGCAGTAGATCTTTGGAAAAACTGTTTTTT	CASSRSLEKLFF	TRBJ1-4	-	-	12	TRBV6-5
TGTGCCAGCAGCTCCTCAGGCGTCAGGAACACTGAAGCTTTCTTT	CASSSSGVRNTEAFF	TRBJ1-1	-	-	15	TRBV13
TGTGCCAGCAGCTTAGGGGTGTCGTCCGTGGATGAGCAGTTCTTC	CASSLGVSSVDEQFF	TRBJ2-1	-	-	15	TRBV11-2
TGTGCCAGCAGCCAATATAATCGGGGGATTGGATTCGAAAAACTGTTTTTT	CASSQYNRGIGFEKLFF	TRBJ1-4	-	-	17	TRBV3-1/TRBV3-2
TGTGCCAGTAGTGCGGCTAGCGGGGTCCCTAGGCAGTTCTTC	CASSAASGVPRQFF	TRBJ2-1	-	TRBD2	14	TRBV19
TGTGCCAGCAGCCCAACAAAAAAATCCTATGGCTACACCTTC	CASSPTKKSYGYTF	TRBJ1-2	-	-	14	TRBV3-1/TRBV3-2
TGTGCCAGCAGTCACAGGGGGGATTATGGCTACACCTTC	CASSHRGDYGYTF	TRBJ1-2	-	TRBD1	13	TRBV6-5
TGTGCCAGCAGCCAAGAGTTTGGGGAGACCCAGTACTTC	CASSQEFGETQYF	TRBJ2-5	once	-	13	TRBV14
TGTGCCAGCAGCTCACTCCAGGACAGGGGGCGCGAGCAGTACTTC	CASSSLQDRGREQYF	TRBJ2-7	-	TRBD1	15	TRBV7-2
TGTGCCAGCACCCCCCGTTCTAACTATGGCTACACCTTC	CASTPRSNYGYTF	TRBJ1-2	-	-	13	TRBV3-1/TRBV3-2
TGTGCCAGCAGCAGAGGGGGGGAACTCCCCTACGAGCAGTACTTC	CASSRGGELPYEQYF	TRBJ2-7	-	-	15	TRBV27
TGTGCCAGCAGCCTAGGCTCTGGAAACACCATATATTTT	CASSLGSGNTIYF	TRBJ1-3	few	-	13	TRBV7-9
TGTGCCAGCAGCTTAAGGCCAGGGGGAAATGAGCAGTTCTTC	CASSLRPGGNEQFF	TRBJ2-1	-	TRBD1	14	TRBV7-3
TGTGCCAGCAGTCTATTGGGGTCTTATAGCAATCAGCCCCAGCATTTT	CASSLLGSYSNQPQHF	TRBJ1-5	-	-	16	TRBV28
TGTGCCAGCACCTGGGGACAGCTCTTTTGGGGCACTGAAGCTTTCTTT	CASTWGQLFWGTEAFF	TRBJ1-1	-	TRBD1	16	TRBV7-8
TGCGCCAGCAGCTTCGGGCTAGTCAATGAGCAGTTCTTC	CASSFGLVNEQFF	TRBJ2-1	once	-	13	TRBV5-1
TGTGCCAGCAGCCAAGTCCGGGGGACCCAGTACTTC	CASSQVRGTQYF	TRBJ2-5	once	-	12	TRBV3-1/TRBV3-2
TGCGCCAGCAGCCAAGCGGGCATTCGGGGGGGCCCGATTGGCACAGATACGCAGTATTTT	CASSQAGIRGGPIGTDTQYF	TRBJ2-3	-	TRBD2	20	TRBV4-1
TGTGCCAGCAGCTTTACAGGGGGAAACACTGAAGCTTTCTTT	CASSFTGGNTEAFF	TRBJ1-1	-	TRBD1	14	TRBV11-1
TGTGCCACCAGTGATTTGAAGGGGTCAGCTTTCTTT	CATSDLKGSAFF	TRBJ1-1	-	-	12	TRBV24-1
TGTGCCAGCAGTTACTCGTCGGCAGTCTATATCCACGAGCAGTACTTC	CASSYSSAVYIHEQYF	TRBJ2-7	-	-	16	TRBV6-5
TGTGCCAGCAGATTTAGCCCCGAGCAGTACTTC	CASRFSPEQYF	TRBJ2-7	-	-	11	TRBV27
TGTGCCAGCAGCTTCGGCGGGGGGAGTCGGGATACGCAGTATTTT	CASSFGGGSRDTQYF	TRBJ2-3	-	TRBD2	15	TRBV7-2
TGTGCCAGTACGGACAGGGGGCGAGAAAAACTGTTTTTT	CASTDRGREKLFF	TRBJ1-4	-	TRBD1	13	TRBV19
TGTGCCAGCAGCTTAGGGGGCAGAGAATACTACGAGCAGTACTTC	CASSLGGREYYEQYF	TRBJ2-7	-	-	15	TRBV11-3
TGTGCCATCAGGCAGGACACAGCTGGGACTGAAGCTTTCTTT	CAIRQDTAGTEAFF	TRBJ1-1	-	-	14	TRBV10-3
TGTGCCATATCGTCAGAGTTGAACACTGAAGCTTTCTTT	CAISSELNTEAFF	TRBJ1-1	-	-	13	TRBV6-4
TGTGCCAGCAGCCAAGAACGGGAGAGGGGAGCTTTCTTT	CASSQERERGAFF	TRBJ1-1	-	-	13	TRBV4-2
TGTGCCAGCAGCGTAGGGAGGATCGCCACTGAAGCTTTCTTT	CASSVGRIATEAFF	TRBJ1-1	-	-	14	TRBV9
TGTGCCAGCAGCCAACCCTGGAGTGAGCAGTTCTTC	CASSQPWSEQFF	TRBJ2-1	-	-	12	TRBV3-1/TRBV3-2